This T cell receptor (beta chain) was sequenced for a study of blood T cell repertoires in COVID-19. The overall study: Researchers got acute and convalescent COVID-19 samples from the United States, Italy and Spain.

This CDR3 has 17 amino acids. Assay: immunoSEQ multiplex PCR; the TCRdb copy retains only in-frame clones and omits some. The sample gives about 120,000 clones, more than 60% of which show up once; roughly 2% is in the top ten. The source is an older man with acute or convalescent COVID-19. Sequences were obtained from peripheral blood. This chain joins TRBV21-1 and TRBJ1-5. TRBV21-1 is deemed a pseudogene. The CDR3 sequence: CASSPQEGRHYNQPQHF. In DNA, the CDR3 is TGTGCCAGCAGTCCCCAGGAGGGGAGACACTATAATCAGCCCCAGCATTTT.